The TCR beta chain under discussion was sequenced for a study of T cell responses to AZD1222 COVID-19 vaccine. Notes on the study in general: Most donors were white British, females outnumbered males, and clonal diversity was possibly underestimated. No day 14 peak samples; only post-peak repertoires were characterized. With two AZD1222 doses given, Spike-specific TCR breadth and depth both rose.

In germline, CDR1 is SNHLY, CDR2 FYNNEI. V lost 2 bases and J lost 6, with 8 bases in between. The length of the CDR3 is 13 residues. Assay used: immunoSEQ multiplex PCR; TCRdb lists only in-frame clones, some missing. The sample shows 150,000 to 200,000 clones, about 90% of them seen only once. About this clone: Its antigen remains unknown.

The receptor was isolated from an adult who received the AZD1222 COVID-19 vaccine. The sequenced sample was peripheral blood, obtained 28 days after the second AZD1222 dose. The chain combines TRBV2 with TRBJ1-3; no clear D gene. The CDR3 region is CASSERRENTIYF. The CDR3 DNA reads TGTGCCAGCAGTGAAAGACGGGAAAACACCATATATTTT.